The T cell receptor beta chain under discussion was sequenced for a study of cytotoxic CD8 clonotypes in ibrutinib-treated CLL. About the study: After treatment lasting a median roughly eleven months, range 6 to 36, response samples were collected. The samples contained 260,000 or so productive templates on average. They also contained an average of about 100,000 productive rearrangements.

The CDR3 spans 18 residues. Germline V gene lookup returns CDR1 SGHVS and CDR2 FNYEAQ. Germline trimming cut 5 bases from V and 1 base from J; bases unmatched to any gene: 9. General study findings and limits: Samples were collected at differing times from sustained-remission and progressing patients.

Turning to this clone: The antigen is unknown.

TCRdb keeps only in-frame clones here, not all; method: immunoSEQ multiplex PCR. This table has roughly 150,000 clones, about 80% appearing once. Sequencing used PBMCs, obtained after 12 months of ibrutinib treatment. The TCR comes from a human donor with chronic lymphocytic leukemia. The chain employs TRBV7-6 and TRBJ2-7, with 15 bases aligning to TRBD2. The CDR3 DNA sequence: TGTGCCAGCAGCCCGAGGGGACTAGCGGGGGGCAAGTCCTACGAGCAGTACTTC. Encoded protein: CASSPRGLAGGKSYEQYF.